This record covers a single T cell receptor (beta chain). Trimming cost V 6 bases and J 0 bases; bases outside gene matches: 15. The CDR3 consists of 18 residues. Germline values: CDR1 ENHRY, CDR2 SYGVKD. In the original analysis: How many nucleated cells were present was estimated from reference gene primer amplification. Using immunoSEQ multiplex PCR, the repertoire was profiled, and TCRdb retains in-frame clones only, with some absent. Clonal size and the V and J genes are those of that table, whereas D and trimming came from the DNA. The sample yields 15,000 to 20,000 clones, over 70% seen once. This entry comes from a study of blood T cell repertoires in COVID-19. Study as a whole: Acute and convalescent COVID-19 specimens originated in the United States, Italy and Spain. In each case, the material was cDNA or gDNA derived from T cells, B-cell-depleted T cells, or PBMCs.

The rearrangement links TRBV10-3 to TRBJ1-1, with TRBD1 matching 8 bases. Specimen: peripheral blood. This sequence was found in a woman in her 70s with active COVID-19. The CDR3 nucleotides are TGTGCCATCAGACACTCTGGACAGGGCCCGCAAATGAACACTGAAGCTTTCTTT. Translation: CAIRHSGQGPQMNTEAFF.